Reported below is one T cell receptor beta chain. This sample stems from a study of shared clonotypes between healthy human individuals. The CDR3 is 14 residues long. Germline-derived CDR1 and CDR2 are GTSNPN and SVGIG (reference sequence). Trimming stripped 2 bases from V and 2 bases from J, with 10 bases between. Naive CD8 populations comprised CD45RO-negative cells positively selected for CCR7, excluding terminally differentiated effector memory CD45RA+ cells. Sequencing was performed with immunoSEQ multiplex PCR; in TCRdb, only in-frame clones are kept and a portion is missing. The repertoire holds about 650,000 clones, with roughly 96% as singletons.

The clonotype originates from a woman aged 25 to 39 in good health. The rearrangement uses TRBV30 and TRBJ1-3; D perhaps matches TRBD1 (5 bases). The sequencing input was naive CD8+ T cells sorted from blood. The CDR3 spells CAWSRGQTGNTIYF. CDR3 DNA: TGTGCCTGGAGTAGGGGCCAGACTGGAAACACCATATATTTT.